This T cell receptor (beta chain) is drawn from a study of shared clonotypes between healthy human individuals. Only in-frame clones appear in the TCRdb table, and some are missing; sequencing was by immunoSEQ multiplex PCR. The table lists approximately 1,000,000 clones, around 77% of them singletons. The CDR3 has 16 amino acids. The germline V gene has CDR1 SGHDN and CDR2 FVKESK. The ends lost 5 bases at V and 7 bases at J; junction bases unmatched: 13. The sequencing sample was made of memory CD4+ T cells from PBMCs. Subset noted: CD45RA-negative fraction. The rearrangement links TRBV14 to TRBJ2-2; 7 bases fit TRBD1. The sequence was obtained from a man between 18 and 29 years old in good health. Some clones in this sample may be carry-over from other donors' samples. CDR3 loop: CASSELTGAVDGELFF. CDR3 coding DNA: TGTGCCAGCAGCGAACTCACAGGGGCTGTGGACGGGGAGCTGTTTTTT.